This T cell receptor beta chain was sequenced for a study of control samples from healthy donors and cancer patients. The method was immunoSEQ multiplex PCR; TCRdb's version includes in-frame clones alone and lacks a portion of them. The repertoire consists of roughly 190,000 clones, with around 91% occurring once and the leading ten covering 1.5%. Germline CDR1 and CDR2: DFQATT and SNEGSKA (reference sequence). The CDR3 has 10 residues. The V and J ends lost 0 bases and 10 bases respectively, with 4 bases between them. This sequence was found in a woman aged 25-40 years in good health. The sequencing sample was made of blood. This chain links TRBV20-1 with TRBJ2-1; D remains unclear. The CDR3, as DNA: TGCAGTGCTAGAGATCACGAGCAGTTCTTC. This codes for CSARDHEQFF.